Following are 16 T cell receptor beta chains from one sample sequenced in a study of response to subunit inactivated influenza vaccine. Each CDR3 protein gets one entry after TCRdb re-called the RT-PCR reads with MiXCR. The sample consists of roughly 650,000 distinct CDR3 sequences, 14% of them appearing once. The material sequenced was PBMCs from blood, taken 14 to 15 days before vaccination. The receptors shown here come from a man between 45 and 60 years old who received an inactivated influenza vaccine.

This clonotype was seen more than once but under ten times. This sequence joins TRBV20-1 and TRBJ2-4; D gene uncertain. Trimming left V 0 bases short and J 0 bases short, with 15 bases between. The CDR3 is 17 residues long. Germline loops: CDR1 DFQATT, CDR2 SNEGSKA (reference sequence). The CDR3 DNA is TGCAGTGCTAGAGATCGTAGGGCTACCCAAGCCAAAAACATTCAGTACTTC. Its protein product is CSARDRRATQAKNIQYF.

There are a few counts of this clonotype. The V and J genes are TRBV20-1 and TRBJ2-1; 8 nucleotides align to TRBD1. Trimming took 0 bases from V and 4 from J; bases not matched to a gene: 11. The CDR3 contains 17 residues. Germline assignment: CDR1 DFQATT and CDR2 SNEGSKA (reference sequence). The CDR3 nucleotides read TGCAGTGCTAGAGATGGGGCAGGGGGCGCGTGGTACAATGAGCAGTTCTTC. Its protein product is CSARDGAGGAWYNEQFF.

This clonotype came up a few times. The V call is TRBV6-2 or TRBV6-3, the J call TRBJ2-5; possible D gene TRBD1, 5 bases. The CDR3 totals 15 residues. CDR1 is MNHEY and CDR2 is SVGEGT in the germline V gene. The ends were cut back, 2 bases at V and 5 bases at J, with 15 bases in the middle. CDR3 sequence (DNA): TGTGCCAGCAGTTACGGGCAGGGCGCCCGGGAGACCCAGTACTTC. Translated, it gives CASSYGQGARETQYF.

The chain has TRBV29-1 and TRBJ2-5; TRBD1 might be the D (6 bases). The germline V and J ends were trimmed by 5 bases and 5 bases, with 15 bases remaining between them. The CDR3 length is 13 residues. Germline CDR1 SQVTM, CDR2 ANQGSEA. The DNA of the CDR3 is TGCAGCGTTATCCAGGGGAGCGACGAGACCCAGTACTTC. It yields the protein CSVIQGSDETQYF.

This clonotype was seen more than once but under ten times. The CDR3 loop reads CASSESVAGWQETQYF. The CDR3 DNA reads TGTGCCAGCAGTGAGTCCGTAGCGGGGTGGCAAGAGACCCAGTACTTC. The chain links TRBV6-1 to TRBJ2-5; TRBD2 agrees at 8 bases. The CDR3 has 16 amino acids. Germline V gene lookup returns CDR1 MNHNS and CDR2 SASEGT. The V segment lost 3 bases and the J segment 2 bases; nucleotides outside the gene matches: 8.

This clonotype has only a few counts. The rearrangement uses TRBV10-3 and TRBJ1-1, with 8 nucleotides matching TRBD1. Per germline, CDR1 ENHRY and CDR2 SYGVKD. This CDR3 has 13 amino acids. V lost 10 bases to trimming and J lost 1 base; unmatched junction nucleotides: 5. The CDR3 protein is CATRQGPNTEAFF. The CDR3 DNA reads as TGTGCCACTCGACAGGGGCCGAACACTGAAGCTTTCTTT.

This clonotype was counted many times. The CDR3 sequence is CSALGGQKETQYF. The CDR3 bases are TGCAGCGCCCTGGGGGGGCAGAAAGAGACCCAGTACTTC. This chain links TRBV29-1 with TRBJ2-5; possibly TRBD2 for D (7 bases). The CDR3 runs to 13 residues. The ends were cut back, 7 bases at V and 3 bases at J, with 15 bases in the middle. Germline CDR1 reads SQVTM; CDR2 reads ANQGSEA.

V usage is TRBV7-3 and J usage is TRBJ1-2; 10 bases map to TRBD1. J gave up 7 bases and V 5 bases, and 7 bases lay outside the gene matches. Germline V CDR1 and CDR2: SGHTA, FQGTGA. The CDR3 loop spans 14 amino acids. DNA for the CDR3: TGTGCCAGCAGCGCCAGACAGGGGGCGGGTGGCTACACCTTC. Its protein is CASSARQGAGGYTF. Filled out from reference TRBV7-3 and TRBJ1-2, the complete variable domain reads GAGVSQTPSNKVTEKGKYVELRCDPISGHTALYWYRQSLGQGPEFLIYFQGTGAADDSGLPNDRFFAVRPEGSVSTLKIQRTERGDSAVYLCASSARQGAGGYTFGSGTRLTVV.

This clonotype was observed a few times. One end of the junction fails to match germline, which may point to a read error. The chain links TRBV18 to TRBJ2-2; D is uncertain. The CDR3 sequence is 13 residues long. Germline CDR1 and CDR2: KGHSH and LQKENI. The chain's CDR3 is CPSSLGDTGELFF. CDR3 nucleotide sequence: TGCCCCAGCTCACTTGGGGATACCGGGGAGCTGTTTTTT.

The V call is TRBV4-1, the J call TRBJ1-4; D is unclear. V dropped 0 bases and J dropped 3 bases, with 8 bases sitting between them. The CDR3 contains 15 residues. Germline assignment: CDR1 MGHRA and CDR2 YSYEKL. The CDR3 region is CASSQEGPANEKLFF. In DNA form, the CDR3 reads TGCGCCAGCAGCCAAGAGGGTCCGGCTAATGAAAAACTGTTTTTT.

This clonotype came up a few times. A read error may account for a junction end that differs from germline. The V call is TRBV12-3 or TRBV12-4, the J call TRBJ2-7; no reliable D call. CDR3 length: 13 amino acids. This CDR3 reads CASRTDGTYEQSF. In DNA form, the CDR3 reads TGTGCCAGCAGGACGGACGGCACCTACGAGCAGTCCTTC.

In DNA form, the CDR3 reads TGTGCCAGTAGTATAGCAGGGGGCTTTGAGACCCAGTACTTC. Protein: CASSIAGGFETQYF. The genes are TRBV19 and TRBJ2-5, with TRBD1 matching over 8 bases. The CDR3 extends over 14 amino acids. CDR1 LNHDA and CDR2 SQIVND come from the germline V gene (reference sequence). Trimming removed 1 base from V and 5 bases from J; junction bases left unmatched: 3.

The table lists this clonotype with many counts. The CDR3 sequence: CATNVGADYNEQFF. The CDR3 DNA sequence: TGTGCCACCAACGTCGGAGCTGACTACAATGAGCAGTTCTTC. V gene TRBV24-1 combines with J gene TRBJ2-1; no clear D gene. The V and J ends lost 8 bases and 3 bases respectively, with 13 bases between them. This CDR3 region has 14 residues. The germline gives CDR1 KGHDR, CDR2 SFDVKD.

Ten or more counts support this clonotype. The V call is TRBV12-3 or TRBV12-4, the J call TRBJ1-6; D not certain. Trimming stripped 10 bases from V and 0 bases from J, with 7 bases between. The CDR3 totals 13 residues. The CDR3 spells CATSNSYNSPLHF. The CDR3 coding sequence is TGTGCCACCTCTAACTCCTATAATTCACCCCTCCACTTT.

This clonotype was counted only a few times. V is TRBV4-3 and J is TRBJ2-6; D is unclear. V lost 0 bases and J 0 bases, leaving 9 bases between the germline ends. Germline V gene sequence: CDR1 LGHNA, CDR2 YSLEER. CDR3 length equals 17 residues. In nucleotides, the CDR3 is TGCGCCAGCAGCCAAGAACTCGTGCGCTCTGGGGCCAACGTCCTGACTTTC. Translated, it gives CASSQELVRSGANVLTF.

This clonotype was picked up many times. The chain recombines TRBV6-2 or TRBV6-3 with TRBJ2-1; D remains ambiguous. In germline, CDR1 is MNHEY, CDR2 SVGEGT. The CDR3 loop spans 11 amino acids. V gave up 2 bases and J gave up 12 bases, with 8 bases separating them. CDR3 bases: TGTGCCAGCAGTTACAACTCTGGGCAGTTCTTC. As protein: CASSYNSGQFF.